The rows below give T cell receptor beta chains drawn from one sample of a study of blood T cell repertoires in COVID-19. Sequenced by immunoSEQ multiplex PCR; TCRdb stores in-frame clones only, minus some. Of some 150,000 clones listed, about nine tenths are singletons. The sample taken for sequencing was peripheral blood. The receptors were gathered from a man in his forties or fifties with active or convalescent COVID-19. Both conserved end residues are part of each CDR3. A D gene is named only where the DNA matches it firmly. The size entry is marked missing in some rows and otherwise reads once, few, many or a size class.

size: -
J: TRBJ2-3
D: -
V: TRBV27
DNA: TGTGCCAGCAGCCCCCCGGTCTCAGATACGCAGTATTTT
CDR3: CASSPPVSDTQYF

size: -
J: TRBJ2-2
D: -
V: TRBV12-5
DNA: TGTGCTAGTGGCCAGAACACCGGGGAGCTGTTTTTT
CDR3: CASGQNTGELFF

size: once
J: TRBJ2-7
D: TRBD1
V: TRBV3-1/TRBV3-2
DNA: TGTGCCAGCGGAAGCATACTAGGGGGCAAATCCTACGAGCAGTACTTC
CDR3: CASGSILGGKSYEQYF

size: -
J: TRBJ1-1
D: TRBD1
V: TRBV5-4
DNA: TGTGCCAGCAGACAGGGGGCTGGCACTGAAGCTTTCTTT
CDR3: CASRQGAGTEAFF

size: -
J: TRBJ2-1
D: TRBD2
V: TRBV5-1
DNA: TGCGCCAGCAAATCGGGACTAGCGGGAGTGCCTCAACCCTACAATGAGCAGTTCTTC
CDR3: CASKSGLAGVPQPYNEQFF

size: -
J: TRBJ1-2
D: -
V: TRBV2
DNA: TGTGCCAGCAGATCGGGGGGTTCCGTAGTCTCCTTC
CDR3: CASRSGGSVVSF

size: -
J: TRBJ2-7
D: TRBD1
V: TRBV4-3
DNA: TGCGCCAGCAGCCAAGATAGGAGACAGGGGTTCGGGCAGTACTTC
CDR3: CASSQDRRQGFGQYF

size: -
J: TRBJ2-7
D: -
V: TRBV15
DNA: TGTGCCACCAGCATAACGGGGGTTGAGCAGTACTTC
CDR3: CATSITGVEQYF

size: -
J: TRBJ2-7
D: TRBD2
V: TRBV5-1
DNA: TGCGCCAGCAGCTTAGCGGGGAACTCCTACGAGCAGTACTTC
CDR3: CASSLAGNSYEQYF

size: -
J: TRBJ1-5
D: -
V: TRBV7-9
DNA: TGTGCCAGCAGCCGAGGACAGTATCAGCCCCAGCATTTT
CDR3: CASSRGQYQPQHF

size: -
J: TRBJ1-2
D: -
V: TRBV28
DNA: TGTGCCAGCAACTCCCGCGGCCGGCTCCGCGTCTACACCTTC
CDR3: CASNSRGRLRVYTF

size: -
J: TRBJ1-2
D: -
V: TRBV6-1
DNA: TGTGCCAGCAGTGAACGGGGTTTCTATGGCTACACCTTC
CDR3: CASSERGFYGYTF

size: -
J: TRBJ2-1
D: TRBD2
V: TRBV11-2
DNA: TGTGCCAGCAGGATTGAGCGGGAGGGTGAGCAGTTCTTC
CDR3: CASRIEREGEQFF

size: few
J: TRBJ2-3
D: TRBD2
V: TRBV6-5
DNA: TGTGCCAGCAGCTCAACTAGCGGGACAGATACGCAGTATTTT
CDR3: CASSSTSGTDTQYF

size: -
J: TRBJ2-3
D: -
V: TRBV7-3
DNA: TGTGCCAGCAGCCTAGTTTCCGGGAGCAGCACAGATACGCAGTATTTT
CDR3: CASSLVSGSSTDTQYF

size: -
J: TRBJ1-1
D: TRBD1
V: TRBV28
DNA: TGTGCCAGCAGTTCGGGACAGGGTGATGCTGAAGCTTTCTTT
CDR3: CASSSGQGDAEAFF

size: -
J: TRBJ2-3
D: -
V: TRBV5-1
DNA: TGCGCCAGCAGCTTGCAGGCGGGCAGCACAGATACGCAGTATTTT
CDR3: CASSLQAGSTDTQYF

size: -
J: TRBJ2-3
D: TRBD1
V: TRBV9
DNA: TGTGCCAGCAGCGTAGCCCGGACAGGGAGAAGCACAGATACGCAGTATTTT
CDR3: CASSVARTGRSTDTQYF

size: -
J: TRBJ2-1
D: TRBD1
V: TRBV5-1
DNA: TGCGCCAGCAGTCTCGGACAGGGAGGTTTGGGGCCCTACAATGAGCAGTTCTTC
CDR3: CASSLGQGGLGPYNEQFF

size: -
J: TRBJ2-3
D: -
V: TRBV28
DNA: TGTGCCACCGGGGGCACAGATACGCAGTATTTT
CDR3: CATGGTDTQYF

size: few
J: TRBJ1-5
D: -
V: TRBV28
DNA: TGTGCCAGCAGACTTAACCACCGCGGAAATTCTCCCCAGCATTTT
CDR3: CASRLNHRGNSPQHF

size: -
J: TRBJ2-3
D: -
V: TRBV18
DNA: TGTGCCAGCTCACCACTTGCTAGCGGCACAGATACGCAGTATTTT
CDR3: CASSPLASGTDTQYF